This TCR beta chain was captured in a study of T cell responses to AZD1222 COVID-19 vaccine. About the research overall: Pooling of second doses given at about 4 or about 12 weeks was done. Overall study findings and caveats: Donors were largely white British and mainly female; clonal diversity was possibly underestimated.

Data came from immunoSEQ multiplex PCR; TCRdb stores just in-frame clones and leaves some out. The profile shows some 130,000 clones, just over 85% of them singletons. As regards this clone: Its antigen is unidentified.

V was clipped by 2 bases and J by 4 bases, with 7 bases between them. The CDR3 totals 12 residues. The germline V gene has CDR1 SGHRS and CDR2 YFSETQ. This specimen was peripheral blood, taken on day 0 of AZD1222 vaccination. The chain joins TRBV5-1 to TRBJ2-7, with unresolved D. This TCR came from an adult in good health. The CDR3 sequence is CASSFNLYEQYF. In nucleotides, the CDR3 is TGCGCCAGCAGCTTTAACTTATACGAGCAGTACTTC.